This T cell receptor beta chain is drawn from a study of blood T cell repertoires in COVID-19 (TCRdb year 2020). Regarding the complete study: Collaborator samples came from the United States, Italy and Spain and covered acute and convalescent phases of COVID-19. HLA class I and class II types, where available, came from metadata supplied by the sample provider rather than from assay-based typing. The prospective study material was composed of cDNA or gDNA derived from T cells, B-cell-depleted T cells, or PBMCs. A de-identified subject ID, COVID-19 status, age in years and sex were almost always included in the sample metadata. Samples were obtained from the ongoing ImmuneRACE study (first 160 participants) and from over 1,000 subjects provided by 6 global collaborators. The dataset comprised deeply sampled blood TCRbeta repertoires from subjects exposed to, actively infected with, or recovered from COVID-19. A freely available public database, intended as a resource for researchers studying the immune response to SARS-CoV-2, is where the repertoires were released. What the work shows at the level of the full study, not this receptor alone: The quantity of clinical and demographic metadata differed by source and by participant and was supplied without curation.

TCRbeta CDR3 regions were amplified from genomic DNA using the immunoSEQ Assay, a bias-controlled multiplex PCR. For the original study's pipeline: Nucleated cell counts per sample were estimated from amplification of reference gene primers within the assay. To quantify the absolute abundance of each unique TCRbeta CDR3 rearrangement, sequence reads were collapsed and filtered. For each sample, productive Simpson clonality was calculated as the square root of Simpson's diversity index over productive rearrangements. TCRdb limited this immuneACCESS table to in-frame rearrangements with V and J called. A share of clones is missing; checked studies link under half to unresolved V genes, and the rest is unexplained. V, J and clone size were drawn from that table, and D and trimming were deduced from the DNA. In this sample the table shows 70,000 to 80,000 clones, approximately 90% of which occur a single time. 4.5% to 5.5% of the sample goes to the ten largest clones.

Each collaborating institution followed its own protocols to collect whole blood in K2EDTA tubes. For TCRbeta analysis, collaborators shipped samples in one of three forms: frozen whole blood, isolated PBMCs, or DNA extracted from either of those sample types. From cysteine to phenylalanine, the CDR3 is 18 amino acids long. The sequence is cut down to CDR3 DNA, 54 bases in frame from base 1. As encoded in the germline V gene, CDR1 is SGHRS while CDR2 is YFSETQ. The junction shows trimming of 4 bases on V and 1 base on J, and the gene matches do not reach 16 bases of it. As to this clone: Its target antigen remains unknown. No quality values exist for individual bases; no much larger clone is one base distant.

This clonotype was sampled from an older woman with active COVID-19. The chain couples TRBV5-1 to TRBJ1-1, and TRBD1 aligns with 7 junction nucleotides. Material: peripheral blood. The CDR3 protein is CASSSKIPGGTENTEAFF. The nucleotide sequence reads TGCGCCAGCAGCAGTAAAATCCCAGGGGGTACTGAGAACACTGAAGCTTTCTTT.